This passage covers 11 T cell receptor beta chains from one sample sequenced in a study of Ad26.COV2.S vaccination and SARS-CoV-2 variants. The assay was immunoSEQ multiplex PCR, and TCRdb's table has in-frame clones only and misses some. The data show a few hundred thousand clones, around 89% seen once. The sample's treatment: around 19 received Ad26.COV2.S at low or high dose, single or two shots; roughly five received placebo; per-sample allocation not given. Following the first vaccine or placebo injection, samples were taken on day 63. The specimen was peripheral blood, collected in a trial of Ad26.COV2.S vaccine versus placebo. The receptor set was obtained from a person aged 18 to 59 who received the Ad26.COV2.S COVID-19 vaccine or a placebo.

This chain links TRBV28 with TRBJ2-1, with D tentatively TRBD2 (7 bases). Germline assignment: CDR1 MDHEN and CDR2 SYDVKM. The V end lost 5 bases, the J end lost 1 base, and 15 bases lay between the germline ends. CDR3 length: 16 amino acids. CDR3 sequence (DNA): TGTGCCAGCAGTCCGGGGAGGGGGAGGTCCTACAATGAGCAGTTCTTC. It codes for CASSPGRGRSYNEQFF.

CDR3 residues: CASSVGAAGGSTDTQYF. The CDR3 DNA is TGTGCCAGCAGCGTAGGAGCGGCGGGAGGGTCCACAGATACGCAGTATTTT. The chain combines TRBV9 with TRBJ2-3; 9 bases fit TRBD2. With 0 bases clipped from V and 2 bases from J, the junction kept 7 bases outside the gene matches. Germline CDR1 SGDLS, CDR2 YYNGEE. The CDR3 has 17 amino acids.

This clone was observed once. The chain carries TRBV6-1 and TRBJ2-4; D is unclear. V gave up 1 base and J gave up 1 base, with 11 bases separating them. Looked up from germline, CDR1 is MNHNS and CDR2 is SASEGT. The length of the CDR3 is 16 residues. This CDR3 reads CASSEDGIVAKNIQYF. The CDR3 DNA reads as TGTGCCAGCAGTGAAGACGGTATTGTGGCCAAAAACATTCAGTACTTC.

The rearrangement joins TRBV18 to TRBJ2-1; 7 nucleotides line up with TRBD2. The CDR3 runs to 16 residues. With 2 bases clipped from V and 5 bases from J, the junction kept 9 bases outside the gene matches. Germline V CDR1 and CDR2: KGHSH, LQKENI. The CDR3 bases are TGTGCCAGCTCACCAGTCGCGGGACTAACTAACAATGAGCAGTTCTTC. Protein sequence: CASSPVAGLTNNEQFF.

This chain connects TRBV5-1 to TRBJ1-1, with TRBD1 identical over 10 bases. Germline V gene sequence: CDR1 SGHRS, CDR2 YFSETQ. J gave up 4 bases and V 7 bases, and 7 bases lay outside the gene matches. This CDR3 has 14 amino acids. This chain's CDR3 is CASAPGQGSTEAFF. DNA for the CDR3: TGCGCCAGCGCACCGGGACAGGGGAGCACTGAAGCTTTCTTT.

This clone appeared once. CDR3 sequence: CASSLNLRGSGSNNEQFF. The CDR3 DNA reads TGTGCCAGCAGCCTTAATCTCCGGGGTAGCGGAAGCAACAATGAGCAGTTCTTC. The chain links TRBV9 to TRBJ2-1; possibly TRBD2 for D (6 bases). The CDR3 extends over 18 amino acids. Germline-derived CDR1 and CDR2 are SGDLS and YYNGEE. The V end lost 4 bases, the J end lost 5 bases, and 25 bases lay between the germline ends.

This clone has just one count. The V and J genes are TRBV6-6 and TRBJ1-2, with a tentative D call TRBD1 (6 bases). The V end was cut by 4 bases, the J end by 8 bases, with 14 bases between. CDR1 and CDR2 from the germline V gene are MNHNY and SVGAGI (reference sequence). The CDR3 is 13 residues long. The DNA of the CDR3 is TGTGCCAGCAGTTTCCGGGACATAGGGGGCTACACCTTC. It translates to CASSFRDIGGYTF.

This clone appeared a few times. V is TRBV19 and J is TRBJ1-2; possibly TRBD1 for D (6 bases). The germline gives CDR1 LNHDA, CDR2 SQIVND (reference sequence). The V end was cut by 5 bases, the J end by 3 bases, with 10 bases between. This CDR3 is built from 13 residues. The CDR3, as DNA: TGTGCCAGTAGTGAACAGGGTGACTATGGCTACACCTTC. Amino acid sequence: CASSEQGDYGYTF. The variable domain in full, completed from reference TRBV19 and TRBJ1-2, reads DGGITQSPKYLFRKEGQNVTLSCEQNLNHDAMYWYRQDPGQGLRLIYYSQIVNDFQKGDIAEGYSVSREKKESFPLTVTSAQKNPTAFYLCASSEQGDYGYTFGSGTRLTVV.

The DNA for the CDR3 is TGTGCCACCAGCAGAGATCGGGACAGGGAAAACATTCAGTACTTC. The encoded protein is CATSRDRDRENIQYF. The chain carries TRBV15 and TRBJ2-4; 9 bases match TRBD1. V was clipped by 0 bases and J by 5 bases; unmatched bases: 2. Per germline, CDR1 LNHNV and CDR2 YYDKDF (reference sequence). The CDR3 is 15 amino acids. The whole variable domain, remainder taken from reference TRBV15 and TRBJ2-4, is DAMVIQNPRYQVTQFGKPVTLSCSQTLNHNVMYWYQQKSSQAPKLLFHYYDKDFNNEADTPDNFQSRRPNTSFCFLDIRSPGLGDTAMYLCATSRDRDRENIQYFGAGTRLSVL.

The rearrangement joins TRBV12-3 or TRBV12-4 to TRBJ1-5, with D perhaps TRBD1 (5 bases). The CDR3 loop spans 13 amino acids. V gave up 2 bases and J gave up 5 bases, with 7 bases separating them. The CDR3, as DNA: TGTGCCAGCAGTTTACGGGGCTATCAGCCCCAGCATTTT. It yields the protein CASSLRGYQPQHF.

This chain connects TRBV28 to TRBJ2-5; unclear D gene. The CDR3 loop spans 16 amino acids. The V end lost 5 bases, the J end lost 1 base, and 17 bases lay between the germline ends. Germline V gene sequence: CDR1 MDHEN, CDR2 SYDVKM. CDR3 in amino acids: CASSLPKWRTQETQYF. Here the CDR3 DNA reads TGTGCCAGCAGTCTGCCTAAGTGGCGCACCCAAGAGACCCAGTACTTC. The full variable domain, rest sourced from reference TRBV28 and TRBJ2-5, is DVKVTQSSRYLVKRTGEKVFLECVQDMDHENMFWYRQDPGLGLRLIYFSYDVKMKEKGDIPEGYSVSREKKERFSLILESASTNQTSMYLCASSLPKWRTQETQYFGPGTRLLVL.